This TCR beta chain was obtained from a study of OX40 agonist ivuxolimab in advanced cancers. Study in general: Those enrolled were 82.7% male, with a mean age of approximately 60 years and ages from roughly 23 to 79. The eligibility criteria allowed prior anti-PD-1, anti-PD-L1 or anti-CTLA-4 therapy, and roughly 39% had some. Three patients got partial responses; one had hepatocellular carcinoma and two had cutaneous melanoma. General study points: Compared with others, partial responders at 0.1-3.0 mg/kg displayed clonal expansion among the lowest.

V was trimmed by 5 bases and J by 5 bases, leaving 11 bases between them. Germline values: CDR1 LGHNT, CDR2 FRNRAP. This CDR3 contains 13 residues. The sample holds a few counts of this clone. What it binds is not known. Assay used: immunoSEQ multiplex PCR; TCRdb lists only in-frame clones, some missing. This table has about 40,000 clones, approximately 88% appearing once. Sequenced here: CD4+ or CD8+ T cells sorted from blood, sampled in a trial of the OX40 agonist ivuxolimab. This chain connects TRBV12-5 to TRBJ2-3; D tentatively fits TRBD1 or TRBD2 (5 bases each). The origin of this receptor is an adult with an advanced solid tumor such as melanoma, head and neck, liver or kidney cancer. The CDR3 sequence: CASGPLGVDTQYF. DNA for the CDR3: TGTGCTAGTGGTCCATTGGGGGTAGATACGCAGTATTTT. The variable domain in full, completed from reference TRBV12-5 and TRBJ2-3, reads DARVTQTPRHKVTEMGQEVTMRCQPILGHNTVFWYRQTMMQGLELLAYFRNRAPLDDSGMPKDRFSAEMPDATLATLKIQPSEPRDSAVYFCASGPLGVDTQYFGPGTRLTVL.